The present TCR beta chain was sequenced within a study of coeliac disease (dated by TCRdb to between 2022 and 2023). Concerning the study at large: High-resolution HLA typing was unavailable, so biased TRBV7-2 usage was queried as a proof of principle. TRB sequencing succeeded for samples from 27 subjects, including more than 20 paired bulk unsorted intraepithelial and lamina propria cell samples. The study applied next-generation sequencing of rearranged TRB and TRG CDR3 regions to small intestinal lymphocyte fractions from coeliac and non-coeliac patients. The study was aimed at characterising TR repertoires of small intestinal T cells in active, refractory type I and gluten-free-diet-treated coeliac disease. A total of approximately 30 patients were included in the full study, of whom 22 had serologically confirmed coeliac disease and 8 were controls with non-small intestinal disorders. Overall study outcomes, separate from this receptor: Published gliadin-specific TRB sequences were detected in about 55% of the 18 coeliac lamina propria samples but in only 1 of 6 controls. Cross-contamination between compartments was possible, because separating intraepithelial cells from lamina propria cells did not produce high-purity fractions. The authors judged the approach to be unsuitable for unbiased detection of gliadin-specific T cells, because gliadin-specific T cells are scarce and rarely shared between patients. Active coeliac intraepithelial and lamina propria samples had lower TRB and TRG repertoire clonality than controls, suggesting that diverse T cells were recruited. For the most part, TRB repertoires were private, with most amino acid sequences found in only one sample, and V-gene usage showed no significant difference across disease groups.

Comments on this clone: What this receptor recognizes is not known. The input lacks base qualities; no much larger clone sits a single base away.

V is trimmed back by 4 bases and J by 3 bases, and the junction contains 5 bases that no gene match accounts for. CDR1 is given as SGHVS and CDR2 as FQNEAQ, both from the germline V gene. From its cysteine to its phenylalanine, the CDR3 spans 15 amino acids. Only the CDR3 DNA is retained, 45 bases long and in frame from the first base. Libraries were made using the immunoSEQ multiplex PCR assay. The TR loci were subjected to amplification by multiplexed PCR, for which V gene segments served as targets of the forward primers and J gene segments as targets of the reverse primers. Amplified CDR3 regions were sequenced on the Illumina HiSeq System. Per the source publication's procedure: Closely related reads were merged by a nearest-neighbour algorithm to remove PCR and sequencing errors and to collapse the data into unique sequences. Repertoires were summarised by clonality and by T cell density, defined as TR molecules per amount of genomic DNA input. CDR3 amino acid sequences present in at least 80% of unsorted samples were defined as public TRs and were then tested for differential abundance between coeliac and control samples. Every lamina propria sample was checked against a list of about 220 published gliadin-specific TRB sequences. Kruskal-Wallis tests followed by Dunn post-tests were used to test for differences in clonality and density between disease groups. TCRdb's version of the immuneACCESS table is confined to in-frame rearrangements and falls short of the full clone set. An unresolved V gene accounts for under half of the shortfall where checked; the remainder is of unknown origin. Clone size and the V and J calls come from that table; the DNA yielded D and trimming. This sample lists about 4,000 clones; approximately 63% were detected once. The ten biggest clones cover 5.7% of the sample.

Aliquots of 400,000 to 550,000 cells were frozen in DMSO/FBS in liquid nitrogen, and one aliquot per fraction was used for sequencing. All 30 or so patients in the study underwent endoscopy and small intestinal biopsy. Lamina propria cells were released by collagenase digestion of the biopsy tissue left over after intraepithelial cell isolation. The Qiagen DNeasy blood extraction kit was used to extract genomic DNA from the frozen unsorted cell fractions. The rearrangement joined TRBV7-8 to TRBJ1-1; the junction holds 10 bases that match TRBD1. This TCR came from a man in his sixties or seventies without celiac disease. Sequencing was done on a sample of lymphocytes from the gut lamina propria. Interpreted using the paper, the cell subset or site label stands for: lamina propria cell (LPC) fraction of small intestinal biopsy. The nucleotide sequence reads TGTGCCAGCAGCTCCCGGACAGGGGGTTACACTGAAGCTTTCTTT. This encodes CASSSRTGGYTEAFF.